This TCR beta chain was observed in a study of robustness of blood B and T cell sequencing (dated by TCRdb to 2016 to 2018). Regarding the complete study: The goal of the study was to figure out the amount of peripheral blood required to reliably characterize the TCRbeta and IgG repertoires of an individual. For technical replicates, two replicate TCRbeta cDNA libraries were prepared from one shared RNA pool that came from a single 10 ml draw. Each of the approximately 11 independently drawn blood samples had its TCRbeta and IgG repertoires measured.

In regard to this clonotype: What this receptor recognizes is not known. No per-base quality is available; no much larger clone lies one base away.

Results and caveats for the whole study, not just this receptor: Combining 3 or 4 tubes (roughly 28-45 ml blood) brought coverage of the top 10,000 TCRbeta clonotypes close to saturation. The 1,000 most abundant TCRbeta clonotypes from the pooled draws were detected in every single 10 ml sample. TCRbeta rarefaction curves did not fully plateau, suggesting under-sequencing or many low-abundance clonotypes. Because EDTA tubes had to be fractionated immediately, the use of EDTA tubes in multi-site collections was limited. Evidence of cross-contamination, likely caused by batch processing, was seen in one pair of TCRbeta libraries, and the UMI-sequence pairs shared between the two libraries were removed. Pooling tubes did not increase the overlap of rare TCRbeta clonotypes, which implies that much larger blood volumes would be needed to capture rare TCRbeta clonotypes. Of the top 10,000 TCRbeta clonotypes in one technical replicate library, about 95% were also found in the other technical replicate library.

Receptors were amplified or captured by PCR. The data were produced on an Illumina MiSeq. Synthesis of cDNA relied on SMARTScribe reverse transcriptase together with a 5' template-switch oligo that added a universal priming site. Each cDNA molecule was tagged by a 12-nucleotide random unique molecular identifier (UMI) carried on the template-switch oligo. Chain-specific reverse primers targeted TCRbeta transcripts during reverse transcription. Uracil DNA glycosylase treatment was used to remove residual template-switch adapters, and a Qiagen MinElute kit was used to purify the cDNA. The first PCR used KAPA HiFi HotStart ReadyMix for 23 cycles, split across four 50 ul reactions with step-out primers. First-round PCR products were gel-purified before further amplification. Illumina Nextera adapters were attached in a second PCR of 7 to 8 cycles, and the libraries were then purified and pooled. The UMI barcode for each TCRbeta molecule was captured by a 50-nucleotide 5' read. In the paper's pipeline: Reads were grouped by UMI into consensus reads using the MIGEC toolkit. Final reads were produced by merging forward and reverse consensus reads with PEAR. Identical UMI-sequence pairs found in more than one library were treated as cross-sample contamination and removed by a custom decontamination script. V(D)J assignment and CDR3 extraction were performed with MIGMAP, a wrapper around IgBLAST. TCR clonotypes were defined by identical V gene, J gene and CDR3 amino acid sequence, and CDR1 and CDR2 were left unsequenced. TCRdb passed the public sequencing reads through fastp at Q25 and MiXCR, retaining productive beta sequences. Rows with one shared CDR3 protein collapse into an entry with the most common genes and DNA. The V and J calls and clone size come from TCRdb's table, not from the authors' own analysis. The sample table records under 4,500 distinct CDR3 sequences; about 50% of these occur just once. Clones ranked in the top ten supply 20% to 30% of the sample.

The germline V gene provides CDR1 MNHNS and CDR2 SASEGT. The CDR3 has 16 amino acids, counting the end cysteine and phenylalanine. Just CDR3 DNA is preserved here, 48 bases in frame from base 1. The junction shows trimming of 2 bases on V and 4 bases on J, plus 17 bases between the germline ends. mRNA, which captures expressed receptors, was used instead of genomic DNA for quantification of TCRbeta repertoires. Without cell sorting, buffy coat leukocytes were collected into Trizol, and RNA was extracted using the Direct-zol RNA MiniPrep Plus kit. EDTA blood tubes were centrifuged immediately at 4°C to separate plasma, buffy coat and red blood cells.

Sequencing was done on a sample of peripheral blood. The sequence came from a human donor in good health. The chain joins TRBV6-1 to TRBJ1-1; the D segment could be TRBD1, given 5 matching bases. The DNA sequence reads TGTGCCAGCAGTGAATCGGGACGGACATGGGCCACTGAAGCTTTCTTT. The translation is CASSESGRTWATEAFF.